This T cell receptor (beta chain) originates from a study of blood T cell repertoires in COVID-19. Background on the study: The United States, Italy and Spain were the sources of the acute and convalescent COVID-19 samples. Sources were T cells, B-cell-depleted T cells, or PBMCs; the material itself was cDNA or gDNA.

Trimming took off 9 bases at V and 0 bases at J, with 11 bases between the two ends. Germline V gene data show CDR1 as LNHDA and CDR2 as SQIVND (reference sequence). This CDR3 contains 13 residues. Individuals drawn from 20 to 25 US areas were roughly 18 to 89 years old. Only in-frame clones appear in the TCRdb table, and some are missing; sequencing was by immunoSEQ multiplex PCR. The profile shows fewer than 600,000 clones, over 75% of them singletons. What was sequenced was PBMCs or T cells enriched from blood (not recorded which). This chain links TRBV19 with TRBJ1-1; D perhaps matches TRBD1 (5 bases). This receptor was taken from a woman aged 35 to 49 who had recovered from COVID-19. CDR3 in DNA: TGTGCCAGCGTAGGCAGGGTGAACACTGAAGCTTTCTTT. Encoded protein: CASVGRVNTEAFF.